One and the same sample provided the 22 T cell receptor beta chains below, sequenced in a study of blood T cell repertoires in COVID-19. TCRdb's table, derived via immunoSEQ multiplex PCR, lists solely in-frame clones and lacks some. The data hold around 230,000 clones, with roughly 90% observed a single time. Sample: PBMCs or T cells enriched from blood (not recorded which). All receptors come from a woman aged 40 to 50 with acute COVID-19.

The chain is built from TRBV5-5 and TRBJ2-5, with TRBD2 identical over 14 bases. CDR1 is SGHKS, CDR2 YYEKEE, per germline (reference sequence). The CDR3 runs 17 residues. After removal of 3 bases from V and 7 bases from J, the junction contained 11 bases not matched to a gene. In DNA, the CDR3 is TGTGCCAGCAGCTCGGAGACTAGCGGGGGGGCGCAGGGGACCCAGTACTTC. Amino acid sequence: CASSSETSGGAQGTQYF.

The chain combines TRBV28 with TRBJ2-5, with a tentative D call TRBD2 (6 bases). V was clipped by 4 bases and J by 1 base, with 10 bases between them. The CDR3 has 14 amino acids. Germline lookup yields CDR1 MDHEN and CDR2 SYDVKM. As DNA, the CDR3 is TGTGCCAGCAGTTCAGGAGGGGTCCAAGAGACCCAGTACTTC. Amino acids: CASSSGGVQETQYF.

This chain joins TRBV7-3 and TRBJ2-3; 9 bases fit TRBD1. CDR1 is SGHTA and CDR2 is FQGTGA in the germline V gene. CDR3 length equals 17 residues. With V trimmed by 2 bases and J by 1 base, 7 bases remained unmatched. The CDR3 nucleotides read TGTGCCAGCAGCTTAGCGGGACAGGGTCATCGCACAGATACGCAGTATTTT. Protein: CASSLAGQGHRTDTQYF.

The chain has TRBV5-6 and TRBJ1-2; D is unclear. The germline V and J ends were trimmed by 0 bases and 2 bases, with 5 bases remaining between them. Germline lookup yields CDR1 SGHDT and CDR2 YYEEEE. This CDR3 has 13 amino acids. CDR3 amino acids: CASSLARNYGYTF. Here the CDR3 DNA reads TGTGCCAGCAGCTTGGCCAGGAACTATGGCTACACCTTC.

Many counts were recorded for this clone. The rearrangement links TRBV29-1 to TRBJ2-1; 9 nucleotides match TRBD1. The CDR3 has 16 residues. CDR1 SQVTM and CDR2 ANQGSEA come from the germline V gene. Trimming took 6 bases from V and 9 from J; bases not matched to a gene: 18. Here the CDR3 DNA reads TGCAGCGTCATAAAGTCGGACAGGGGAGTCTCCTTTGAGCAGTTCTTC. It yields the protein CSVIKSDRGVSFEQFF.

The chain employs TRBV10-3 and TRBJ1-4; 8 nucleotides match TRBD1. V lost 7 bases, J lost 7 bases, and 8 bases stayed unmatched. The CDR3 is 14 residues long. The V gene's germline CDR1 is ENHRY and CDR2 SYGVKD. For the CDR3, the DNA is TGTGCCATCAAACAGGGGGATCGTAGTGAAAAACTGTTTTTT. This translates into CAIKQGDRSEKLFF.

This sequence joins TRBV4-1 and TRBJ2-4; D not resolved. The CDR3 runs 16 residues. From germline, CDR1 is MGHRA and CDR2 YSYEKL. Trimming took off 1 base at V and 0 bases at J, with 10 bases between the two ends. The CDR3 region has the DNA TGCGCCAGCAGCCAAGGGCCTCGTCTAGCCAAAAACATTCAGTACTTC. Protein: CASSQGPRLAKNIQYF.

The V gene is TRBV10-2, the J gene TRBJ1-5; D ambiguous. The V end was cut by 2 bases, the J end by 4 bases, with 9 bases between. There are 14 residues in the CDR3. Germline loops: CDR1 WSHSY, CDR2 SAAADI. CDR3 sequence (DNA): TGCGCCAGCAGTGAGGCGGCCGAGAATCAGCCCCAGCATTTT. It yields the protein CASSEAAENQPQHF.

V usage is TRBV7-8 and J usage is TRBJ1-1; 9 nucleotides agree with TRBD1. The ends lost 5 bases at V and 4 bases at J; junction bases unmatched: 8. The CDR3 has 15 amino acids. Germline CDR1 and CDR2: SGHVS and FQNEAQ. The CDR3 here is CASSPYRGLGTEAFF. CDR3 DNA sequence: TGTGCCAGCAGCCCATACAGGGGGCTTGGCACTGAAGCTTTCTTT.

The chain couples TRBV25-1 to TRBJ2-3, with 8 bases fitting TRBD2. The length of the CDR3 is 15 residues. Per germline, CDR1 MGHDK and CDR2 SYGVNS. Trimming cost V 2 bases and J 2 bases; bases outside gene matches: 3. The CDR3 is CASSEKRGNTDTQYF. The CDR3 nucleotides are TGTGCCAGCAGTGAAAAGCGGGGGAACACAGATACGCAGTATTTT.

CDR3 sequence reads: CASSYIHSTTNEKLFF. The CDR3 DNA reads TGTGCCAGCAGTTACATCCACAGTACGACTAATGAAAAACTGTTTTTT. The V and J genes are TRBV6-5 and TRBJ1-4; D ambiguous. CDR3 size: 16 residues. Per germline, CDR1 MNHEY and CDR2 SVGAGI. The V gene lost 2 bases and the J gene lost 2 bases, with 12 bases spanning the gap.

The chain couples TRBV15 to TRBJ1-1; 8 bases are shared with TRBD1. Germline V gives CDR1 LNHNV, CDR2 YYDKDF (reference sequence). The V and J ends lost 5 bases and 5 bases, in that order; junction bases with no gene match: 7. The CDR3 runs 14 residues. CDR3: CATSGGQGATEAFF. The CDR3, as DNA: TGTGCCACCAGCGGCGGGCAGGGGGCGACTGAAGCTTTCTTT.

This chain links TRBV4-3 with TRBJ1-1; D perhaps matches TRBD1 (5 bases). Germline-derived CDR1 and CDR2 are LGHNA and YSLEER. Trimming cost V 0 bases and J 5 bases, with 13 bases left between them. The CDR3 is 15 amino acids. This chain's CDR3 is CASSQDTDPGTEAFF. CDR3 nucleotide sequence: TGCGCCAGCAGCCAAGACACGGATCCAGGGACTGAAGCTTTCTTT.

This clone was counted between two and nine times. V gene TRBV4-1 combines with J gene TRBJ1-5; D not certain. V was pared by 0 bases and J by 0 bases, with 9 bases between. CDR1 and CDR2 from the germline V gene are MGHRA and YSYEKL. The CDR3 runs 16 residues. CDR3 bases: TGCGCCAGCAGCCAAGATGGCCAGTATAGCAATCAGCCCCAGCATTTT. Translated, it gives CASSQDGQYSNQPQHF.

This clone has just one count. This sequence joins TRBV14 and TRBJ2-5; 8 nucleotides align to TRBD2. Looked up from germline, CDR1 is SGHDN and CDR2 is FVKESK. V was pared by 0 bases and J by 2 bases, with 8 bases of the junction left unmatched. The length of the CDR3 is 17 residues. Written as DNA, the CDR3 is TGTGCCAGCAGCCAAGATTGGCTAGCGGGCAAACAAGAGACCCAGTACTTC. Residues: CASSQDWLAGKQETQYF. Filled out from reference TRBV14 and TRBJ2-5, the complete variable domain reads EAGVTQFPSHSVIEKGQTVTLRCDPISGHDNLYWYRRVMGKEIKFLLHFVKESKQDESGMPNNRFLAERTGGTYSTLKVQPAELEDSGVYFCASSQDWLAGKQETQYFGPGTRLLVL.

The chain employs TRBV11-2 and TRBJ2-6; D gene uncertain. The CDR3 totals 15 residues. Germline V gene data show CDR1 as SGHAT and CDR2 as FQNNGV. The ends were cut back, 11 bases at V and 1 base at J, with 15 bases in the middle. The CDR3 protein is CAGEEPQSGANVLTF. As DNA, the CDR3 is TGTGCCGGAGAAGAGCCCCAATCTGGGGCCAACGTCCTGACTTTC.

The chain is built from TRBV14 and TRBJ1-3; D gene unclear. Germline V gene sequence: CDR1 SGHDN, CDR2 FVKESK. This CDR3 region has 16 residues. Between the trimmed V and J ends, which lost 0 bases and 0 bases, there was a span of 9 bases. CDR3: CASSQDWSSSGNTIYF. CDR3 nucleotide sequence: TGTGCCAGCAGCCAAGATTGGAGCAGCTCTGGAAACACCATATATTTT.

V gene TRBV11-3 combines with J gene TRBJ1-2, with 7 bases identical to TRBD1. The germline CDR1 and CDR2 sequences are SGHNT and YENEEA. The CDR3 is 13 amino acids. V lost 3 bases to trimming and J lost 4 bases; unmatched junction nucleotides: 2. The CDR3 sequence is CASSFGDSYGYTF. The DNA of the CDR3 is TGTGCCAGCAGCTTTGGGGACAGCTATGGCTACACCTTC.

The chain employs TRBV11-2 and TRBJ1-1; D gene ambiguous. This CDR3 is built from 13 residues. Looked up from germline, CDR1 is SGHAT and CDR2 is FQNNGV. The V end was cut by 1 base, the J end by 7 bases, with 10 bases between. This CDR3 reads CASSLAPQIEAFF. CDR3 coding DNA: TGTGCCAGCAGCTTAGCCCCCCAGATTGAAGCTTTCTTT. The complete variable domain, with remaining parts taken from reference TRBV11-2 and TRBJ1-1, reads EAGVAQSPRYKIIEKRQSVAFWCNPISGHATLYWYQQILGQGPKLLIQFQNNGVVDDSQLPKDRFSAERLKGVDSTLKIQPAKLEDSAVYLCASSLAPQIEAFFGQGTRLTVV.

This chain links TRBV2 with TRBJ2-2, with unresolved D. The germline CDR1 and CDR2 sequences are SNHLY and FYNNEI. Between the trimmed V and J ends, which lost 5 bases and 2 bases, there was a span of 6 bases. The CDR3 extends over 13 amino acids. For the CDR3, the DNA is TGTGCCAGCAGTCCGAGCAACACCGGGGAGCTGTTTTTT. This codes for CASSPSNTGELFF.

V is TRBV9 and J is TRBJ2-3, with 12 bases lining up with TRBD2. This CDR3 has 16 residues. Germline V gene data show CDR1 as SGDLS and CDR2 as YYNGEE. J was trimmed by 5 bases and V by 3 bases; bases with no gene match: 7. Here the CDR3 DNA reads TGTGCCAGCAGCGCCTCCGGGACTAGCGGGTTAGATACGCAGTATTTT. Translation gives CASSASGTSGLDTQYF.

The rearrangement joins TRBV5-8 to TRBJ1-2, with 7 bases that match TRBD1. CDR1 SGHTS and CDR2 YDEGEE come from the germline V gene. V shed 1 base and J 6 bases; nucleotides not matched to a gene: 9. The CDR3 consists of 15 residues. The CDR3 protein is CASSLNRQGRHGYTF. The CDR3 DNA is TGTGCCAGCAGCTTGAATCGACAGGGTAGGCATGGCTACACCTTC. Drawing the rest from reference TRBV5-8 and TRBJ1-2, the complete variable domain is EAGVTQSPTHLIKTRGQQATLRCSPISGHTSVYWYQQALGLGLQFLLWYDEGEERNRGNFPPRFSGRQFPNYSSELNVNALELEDSALYLCASSLNRQGRHGYTFGSGTRLTVV.